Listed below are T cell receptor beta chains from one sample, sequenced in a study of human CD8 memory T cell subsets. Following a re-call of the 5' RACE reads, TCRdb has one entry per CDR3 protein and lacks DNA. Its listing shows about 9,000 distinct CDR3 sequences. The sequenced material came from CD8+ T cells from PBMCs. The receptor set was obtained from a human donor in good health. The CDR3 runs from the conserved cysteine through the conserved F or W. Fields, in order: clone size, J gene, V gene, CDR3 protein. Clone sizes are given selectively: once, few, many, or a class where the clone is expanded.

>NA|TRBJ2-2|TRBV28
CASSLLAGATDGELFF
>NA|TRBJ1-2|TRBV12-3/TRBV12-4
CASSLGTTGLGGYTF
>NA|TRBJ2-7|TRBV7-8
CASSLVGISYEQYF
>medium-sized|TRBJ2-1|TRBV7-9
CASSLFPDYSYNEQFF
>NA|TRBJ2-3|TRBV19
CASTPSSFGGGTDTQYF
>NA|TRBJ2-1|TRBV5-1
CASGLTSYNEQFF
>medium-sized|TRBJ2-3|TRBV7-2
CASSLGWNPTDTQYF
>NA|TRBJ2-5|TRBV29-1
CSVEANRVETQYF
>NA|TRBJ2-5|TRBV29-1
CSVETGLAGEGETQYF
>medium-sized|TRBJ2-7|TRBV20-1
CSARDWEGNSYEQYF
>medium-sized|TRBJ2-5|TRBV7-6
CASSSSDRAQETQYF